The clone carrying this T cell receptor beta chain has a handful of counts. This may be a read error: a much more frequent sequence differs by one nucleotide. The CDR3 is made up of 16 amino acids. Looked up from germline, CDR1 is LNHNV and CDR2 is YYDKDF (reference sequence). TCRdb independently ran MiXCR on the RT-PCR reads; one entry per CDR3 protein. The data show approximately 720,000 distinct CDR3 sequences, 11% to 15% seen once. The sequence was collected from a female donor in good health, serving as a healthy control. Source material: memory CD4+ T cells from blood. The V and J genes are TRBV15 and TRBJ1-2, with D unclear. For the CDR3, the DNA is TGTCCCACCAGCCACCCCGGGCAACTAGCTAACTATGGCTACACCTTC. Translation: CPTSHPGQLANYGYTF.